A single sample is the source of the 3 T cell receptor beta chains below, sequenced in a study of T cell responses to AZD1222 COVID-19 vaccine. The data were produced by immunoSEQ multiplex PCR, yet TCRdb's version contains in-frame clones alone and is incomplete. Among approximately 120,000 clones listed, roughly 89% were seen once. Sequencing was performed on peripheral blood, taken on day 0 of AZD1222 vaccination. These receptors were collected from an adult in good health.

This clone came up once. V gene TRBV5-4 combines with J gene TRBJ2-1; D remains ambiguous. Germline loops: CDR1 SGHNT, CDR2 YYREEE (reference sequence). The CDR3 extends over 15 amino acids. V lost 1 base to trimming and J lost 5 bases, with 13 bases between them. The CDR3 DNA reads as TGTGCCAGCAGCTTGCGTCGGCCACCCGACAATGAGCAGTTCTTC. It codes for CASSLRRPPDNEQFF.

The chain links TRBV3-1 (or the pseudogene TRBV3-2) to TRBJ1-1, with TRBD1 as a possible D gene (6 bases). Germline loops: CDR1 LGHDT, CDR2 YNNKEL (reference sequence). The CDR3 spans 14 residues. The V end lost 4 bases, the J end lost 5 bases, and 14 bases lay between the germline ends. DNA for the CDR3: TGTGCCAGCAGCCTCCGGGGAGGGGGGACTGAAGCTTTCTTT. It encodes CASSLRGGGTEAFF.

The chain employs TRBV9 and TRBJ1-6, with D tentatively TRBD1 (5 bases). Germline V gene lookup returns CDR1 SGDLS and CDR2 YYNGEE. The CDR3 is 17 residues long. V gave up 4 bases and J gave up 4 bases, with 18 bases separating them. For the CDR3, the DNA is TGTGCCAGCAGCTCATTTTTGACAGCACCTTATAATTCACCCCTCCACTTT. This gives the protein CASSSFLTAPYNSPLHF.